The present T cell receptor beta chain was sequenced within a study of blood T cell repertoires in COVID-19 (dated by TCRdb to the early 2020s). Concerning the study at large: The collaborator samples originated in the United States, Italy and Spain and spanned the acute and convalescent phases of COVID-19. The material from the prospective study consisted of cDNA or gDNA derived from T cells, B-cell-depleted T cells, or PBMCs. The dataset comprised deeply sampled blood TCRbeta repertoires from subjects exposed to, actively infected with, or recovered from COVID-19. The repertoires were released in a freely available public database intended as a resource for research on the immune response to SARS-CoV-2. The samples were drawn from the first 160 participants of the ongoing ImmuneRACE study and from more than 1,000 subjects provided by 6 global collaborators. Nearly every sample came with metadata listing a de-identified subject ID, COVID-19 status, age in years and sex. Where available, HLA class I and class II types were taken from metadata supplied by the sample provider and were not determined by assay-based typing.

The immunoSEQ Assay, a bias-controlled multiplex PCR, was used to amplify TCRbeta CDR3 regions from genomic DNA. Per the original workflow: Nucleated cell counts per sample were estimated from amplification of reference gene primers within the assay. To quantify the absolute abundance of each unique TCRbeta CDR3 rearrangement, sequence reads were collapsed and filtered. Productive Simpson clonality was computed per sample as the square root of Simpson's diversity index over productive rearrangements. TCRdb obtained this table from immuneACCESS and retained in-frame rearrangements with V and J assigned. These tables miss some clones; where compared with another copy, unresolved V genes account for less than half of the shortfall, and the remainder is unexplained. That table supplies the V and J calls and clone size; D and trimming were determined from the DNA. The sample data list 80,000 to 100,000 clones, and less than 90% of these were observed just once. Approximately 19% of the sample is in the top ten clones.

From the cysteine up to the phenylalanine, the CDR3 has a length of 17 residues. Only the CDR3 part of the read is kept: 51 bases, read in frame from the first base. CDR1 and CDR2 (LNHDA, SQIVND) derive from the germline V gene (reference sequence). V is cut back by 3 bases and J by 8 bases, with 10 bases in the junction unmatched. Beyond this particular receptor, the publication reports: The amount of clinical and demographic metadata varied by source and participant and was provided uncurated.

Each collaborating institution followed its own protocols to collect whole blood in K2EDTA tubes. For TCRbeta analysis, collaborators shipped samples as frozen whole blood, isolated PBMCs, or DNA extracted from either of those sample types. As to this clone: The antigen it recognizes is unknown. No base qualities exist here, and no much larger clone lies one base off it.

The specimen was peripheral blood. The clonotype originates from an elderly woman with acute or convalescent COVID-19. Recombination joined TRBV19 with TRBJ2-1, and TRBD2 matches 13 of the central bases. The CDR3 protein is CASSIRILAGGFDEQFF. The nucleotide sequence reads as follows: TGTGCCAGTAGTATCCGCATACTAGCGGGGGGGTTCGATGAGCAGTTCTTC.